Listed below are T cell receptor beta chains from one sample, sequenced in a study of T-cell reconstitution after alpha-beta-depleted transplantation in children. TCRdb fed the PCR reads into MiXCR, producing one record per CDR3 protein. The table records about 980,000 distinct CDR3 sequences, roughly 29% of them present only once. Specimen: PBMCs, mostly from graft donor cells, collected 360 days after TCRalphabeta/CD19-depleted stem cell transplant. These receptors were obtained from a boy younger than two who had a stem cell transplant for SCID, so the T cells may come from the graft donor. CDR3s include the opening cysteine and the closing phenylalanine or tryptophan. The D gene is left open where the match is weak. For some rows the clone size is stated as once, few or many, or as a class when expanded; others skip it.

D: TRBD2; size: few; J: TRBJ2-3; V: TRBV11-2; DNA: TGTGCCAGCAGCTCTACTGGGGCTAGCGGTAGCACAGATACGCAGTATTTT; CDR3: CASSSTGASGSTDTQYF
D: TRBD1; size: few; J: TRBJ2-2; V: TRBV29-1; DNA: TGCAGCGTTGAAGAGATCAGGGGGCGGAACGGGGAGCTGTTTTTT; CDR3: CSVEEIRGRNGELFF
D: TRBD1; size: .; J: TRBJ2-1; V: TRBV29-1; DNA: TGCAGCGATCGACAGGGGGGCCCCTACAATGAGCAGTTCTTC; CDR3: CSDRQGGPYNEQFF
D: .; size: few; J: TRBJ1-5; V: TRBV5-6; DNA: TGTGCCAGCAGCTTGGAAGGGGGGCTCCATCAGCCCCAGCATTTT; CDR3: CASSLEGGLHQPQHF
D: .; size: .; J: TRBJ2-7; V: TRBV15; DNA: TGTGCCACCAGCAGAGATCGAACCAGAATCTCCTACGAGCAGTACTTC; CDR3: CATSRDRTRISYEQYF
D: TRBD2; size: .; J: TRBJ2-7; V: TRBV28; DNA: TGTGCCAGCAGTCCGATAGCGGGGGAGGTTCACGAGCAGTACTTC; CDR3: CASSPIAGEVHEQYF
D: .; size: few; J: TRBJ1-4; V: TRBV5-8; DNA: TGTGCCAGCAGCCCGGGTAACGGGGCAGTTAATGAAAAACTGTTTTTT; CDR3: CASSPGNGAVNEKLFF
D: .; size: few; J: TRBJ2-1; V: TRBV12-3/TRBV12-4; DNA: TGTGCCAGCAGTTGGACAGTCTACAATGAGCAGTTCTTC; CDR3: CASSWTVYNEQFF
D: TRBD2; size: few; J: TRBJ2-7; V: TRBV29-1; DNA: TGCAGCGTTGTTGGCGGGAGCTACGAGCAGTACTTC; CDR3: CSVVGGSYEQYF
D: .; size: .; J: TRBJ1-5; V: TRBV5-1; DNA: TGCGCCAGCAGCTTGGGGGAGATGAGGGACGTCAATCAGCCCCAGCATTTT; CDR3: CASSLGEMRDVNQPQHF
D: .; size: .; J: TRBJ1-1; V: TRBV7-9; DNA: TGTGCCAGCAGCCCGGTTGGGTCCACTGAAGCTTTCTTT; CDR3: CASSPVGSTEAFF
D: TRBD2; size: few; J: TRBJ2-3; V: TRBV15; DNA: TGTGCCACCCAGAAAAGCGGGGGAACGCAGTATTTT; CDR3: CATQKSGGTQYF
D: .; size: .; J: TRBJ1-5; V: TRBV6-5; DNA: TGTGCCAGCAGTTATGGGATAAACAATCAGCCCCAGCATTTT; CDR3: CASSYGINNQPQHF
D: TRBD2; size: few; J: TRBJ2-1; V: TRBV19; DNA: TGTGCCAGTAGTAACGGGGCGGGGGGCCTGGGCAATGAGCAGTTCTTC; CDR3: CASSNGAGGLGNEQFF
D: .; size: few; J: TRBJ1-3; V: TRBV2; DNA: TGTGCCAGCGCTTCCACTGGAAACACCATATATTTT; CDR3: CASASTGNTIYF
D: TRBD1; size: .; J: TRBJ2-7; V: TRBV7-9; DNA: TGTGCCAGCAGCTTAGGACAGGGCCCGGACGAGCAGTACTTC; CDR3: CASSLGQGPDEQYF
D: .; size: .; J: TRBJ2-1; V: TRBV9; DNA: TGTGCCAGCAGCGTAGGGTCGATACCGGATCCAGAGGGGGGTAGGGTGCAGTTCTTC; CDR3: CASSVGSIPDPEGGRVQFF
D: .; size: few; J: TRBJ2-3; V: TRBV4-1; DNA: TGCGCCAGCAGCCAAGGAGTTGGGGCCAGCGCAGATACGCAGTATTTT; CDR3: CASSQGVGASADTQYF
D: TRBD1; size: .; J: TRBJ1-1; V: TRBV10-3; DNA: TGTGCCATCAGGCCAAAGGGGGCTATGGACACTGAAGCTTTCTTT; CDR3: CAIRPKGAMDTEAFF
D: TRBD1; size: few; J: TRBJ2-7; V: TRBV6-1; DNA: TGTGCCAGCAAAGACCGGGACAGTCCGGAGCAGTACTTC; CDR3: CASKDRDSPEQYF
D: .; size: .; J: TRBJ2-1; V: TRBV9; DNA: TGTGCCAGCAGCGTAGGTCCAGCAGCCTACAATGAGCAGTTCTTC; CDR3: CASSVGPAAYNEQFF
D: .; size: .; J: TRBJ2-2; V: TRBV11-2; DNA: TGTGCCAGCAGCCCCAGGGCCAGCGGGTTGGGCACCGGGGAGCTGTTTTTT; CDR3: CASSPRASGLGTGELFF
D: TRBD1; size: once; J: TRBJ2-1; V: TRBV7-9; DNA: TGTGCCAGCAGCAAAACCGGGACAGGCTACAATGAGCAGTTCTTC; CDR3: CASSKTGTGYNEQFF
D: .; size: few; J: TRBJ2-1; V: TRBV4-2; DNA: TGTGCCAGCAGCCAAGAAACCCGATACTACAATGAGCAGTTCTTC; CDR3: CASSQETRYYNEQFF
D: .; size: few; J: TRBJ1-6; V: TRBV28; DNA: TGTGCCAGCAGCTCTCTTCAGGGGTCGGGGGCCCTCCACTTT; CDR3: CASSSLQGSGALHF
D: .; size: .; J: TRBJ1-5; V: TRBV5-1; DNA: TGCGCCAGCAGCCCCGGGACAACGGAAAATCAGCCCCAGCATTTT; CDR3: CASSPGTTENQPQHF
D: TRBD1; size: few; J: TRBJ2-1; V: TRBV7-6; DNA: TGTGCCAGCAGCTTTCATGGCTCGGGACAGGACACCTACAATGAGCAGTTCTTC; CDR3: CASSFHGSGQDTYNEQFF
D: .; size: .; J: TRBJ2-1; V: TRBV2; DNA: TGTGCCAGCAGTGAAGCGTGGAGGAGATACAATGAGCAGTTCTTC; CDR3: CASSEAWRRYNEQFF
D: .; size: .; J: TRBJ2-7; V: TRBV18; DNA: TGTGCCAGCTCGCGCATAATGGGGCCTAGCGCCTACGAGCAGTACTTC; CDR3: CASSRIMGPSAYEQYF
D: TRBD2; size: .; J: TRBJ2-7; V: TRBV4-2; DNA: TGTGCCAGCAGCCAAGATCTGCCTAGCGGCTACGAGCAGTACTTC; CDR3: CASSQDLPSGYEQYF
D: .; size: few; J: TRBJ2-3; V: TRBV7-3; DNA: TGTGCCAGCAGCCCGGGGCGCTGGCCCACAGATACGCAGTATTTT; CDR3: CASSPGRWPTDTQYF
D: .; size: few; J: TRBJ2-1; V: TRBV7-2; DNA: TGTGCCAGCAGCTCAACGCGGGCCCCACCTTACAATGAGCAGTTCTTC; CDR3: CASSSTRAPPYNEQFF
D: .; size: few; J: TRBJ2-5; V: TRBV27; DNA: TGTGCCAGCAGTTGGGGCGGGGTGGAGACCCAGTACTTC; CDR3: CASSWGGVETQYF
D: .; size: few; J: TRBJ2-5; V: TRBV19; DNA: TGTGCCAGTAGTCTCCACCGCGTGGGAGGTAGGGGTCAAGAGACCCAGTACTTC; CDR3: CASSLHRVGGRGQETQYF
D: TRBD2; size: .; J: TRBJ2-3; V: TRBV12-3/TRBV12-4; DNA: TGTGCCAGCAGTCCCTCTAGCGGGGGGGCCACTAGCACAGATACGCAGTATTTT; CDR3: CASSPSSGGATSTDTQYF
D: TRBD1; size: .; J: TRBJ2-1; V: TRBV2; DNA: TGTGCCAGCAGTGAGGGACAGGTCGGTAGGGGTGAGCAGTTCTTC; CDR3: CASSEGQVGRGEQFF
D: .; size: few; J: TRBJ2-3; V: TRBV11-3; DNA: TGTGCCAGCAGCCTGACGGACCGACGCACAGATACGCAGTATTTT; CDR3: CASSLTDRRTDTQYF
D: .; size: few; J: TRBJ1-4; V: TRBV20-1; DNA: TGCAGTGCTAGTATCAAGGCGGGGCGGGCCAATGAAAAACTGTTTTTT; CDR3: CSASIKAGRANEKLFF
D: .; size: .; J: TRBJ2-7; V: TRBV28; DNA: TGTGCCAGCAGCCCTGGGCAGTACTTC; CDR3: CASSPGQYF
D: .; size: few; J: TRBJ2-6; V: TRBV7-9; DNA: TGTGCCAGCAGCTTAGCGTCTGGAGGTGGGGCCAACGTCCTGACTTTC; CDR3: CASSLASGGGANVLTF
D: .; size: .; J: TRBJ2-5; V: TRBV2; DNA: TGTGCCAGCAGTGAGGAAGGAGCGGAGTTCCAAGAGACCCAGTACTTC; CDR3: CASSEEGAEFQETQYF
D: .; size: .; J: TRBJ2-7; V: TRBV5-1; DNA: TGCGCCAGCAGCCACGACGGGACACTTACCTACGAGCAGTACTTC; CDR3: CASSHDGTLTYEQYF
D: .; size: .; J: TRBJ2-1; V: TRBV18; DNA: TGTGCCAGCTCACAAGCCGCGCCTGAGCAGTTCTTC; CDR3: CASSQAAPEQFF
D: .; size: .; J: TRBJ1-2; V: TRBV27; DNA: TGTGCCAGCAGTTTAAGGGGAAGAGGAGCGGATGGCTACACCTTC; CDR3: CASSLRGRGADGYTF
D: .; size: .; J: TRBJ1-1; V: TRBV12-3/TRBV12-4; DNA: TGTGCCAGCAGTTCCCCCTGGAGCACTGAAGCTTTCTTT; CDR3: CASSSPWSTEAFF
D: .; size: once; J: TRBJ2-7; V: TRBV4-2; DNA: TGTGCCAGCAGCCAGACGGTACCCTACGAGCAGTACTTC; CDR3: CASSQTVPYEQYF
D: .; size: few; J: TRBJ2-3; V: TRBV15; DNA: TGTGCCACCAGCAGAGATAGCCGGGGGTACACAGATACGCAGTATTTT; CDR3: CATSRDSRGYTDTQYF
D: .; size: .; J: TRBJ1-2; V: TRBV7-6; DNA: TGTGCCAGCAGCCCCGATATGGCCGGCTATGGCTACACCTTC; CDR3: CASSPDMAGYGYTF
D: TRBD1; size: few; J: TRBJ2-7; V: TRBV5-6; DNA: TGTGCCAGCAGCTCACCGGGACAGGGGAAATCCTACGAGCAGTACTTC; CDR3: CASSSPGQGKSYEQYF
D: .; size: many; J: TRBJ1-1; V: TRBV28; DNA: TGTGCCAGCAGTCCCGGGAGGGAAGGTGAAGCTTTCTTT; CDR3: CASSPGREGEAFF